A single T cell receptor beta chain is shown here with its context. This entry belongs to a study of T cell clonotyping in hematopoietic cell transplantation. Some clones are missing from TCRdb's copy, which holds only in-frame ones; the method was immunoSEQ multiplex PCR. This sample has 30,000 to 45,000 clones, with over 80% found just once. The sample taken for sequencing was peripheral blood mononuclear cells. The source of this sequence is a woman between 35 and 50 years old in good health. Some clones in this sample may be carry-over from other donors' samples.

CDR3 coding DNA: TGCGCCAGCAGCTTGGGACAGGGGCCGTACGAGCAGTACTTC. This encodes CASSLGQGPYEQYF. The chain recombines TRBV5-1 with TRBJ2-7; 8 nucleotides line up with TRBD1. The CDR3 covers 14 residues. Germline loops: CDR1 SGHRS, CDR2 YFSETQ. J lost 4 bases, V lost 0 bases, and 3 bases had no gene match. The full variable domain, with the rest looked up from reference TRBV5-1 and TRBJ2-7, is KAGVTQTPRYLIKTRGQQVTLSCSPISGHRSVSWYQQTPGQGLQFLFEYFSETQRNKGNFPGRFSGRQFSNSRSEMNVSTLELGDSALYLCASSLGQGPYEQYFGPGTRLTVT.